The rows below give T cell receptor beta chains drawn from one sample of a study of blood T cell repertoires in COVID-19. Libraries were prepared by immunoSEQ multiplex PCR; TCRdb keeps only in-frame clonotypes and omits some of them. The table includes about 29,000 clones, roughly 80% detected once. Sequenced material: peripheral blood. The source is a woman aged 65 to 85 with acute or convalescent COVID-19. Each CDR3 is given without its conserved first and last residue.

v_call | cdr3_aa
TRBV11-1 | ASSLGAFSGYT
TRBV18 | ASSPNDRVSTDTQY
TRBV7-8 | ASSLSGAGTEAF
TRBV7-9 | ASSFHHPAGEAEAF
TRBV9 | ASSKGQGPGELF
TRBV19 | ASQEGGVEGQETQY
TRBV7-9 | ASSLQVGGGDTQY
TRBV5-5 | ASSPEGSYGYT
TRBV6-1 | ASSEVLGVDSNQPQH
TRBV18 | ASSINPGVRNTEAF
TRBV2 | ASSERGRDYEKLF
TRBV7-2 | ASSLVASWANVLT